These 7 T cell receptor beta chains came from one sample sequenced in a study of T cell responses to AZD1222 COVID-19 vaccine. Sequenced by immunoSEQ multiplex PCR; TCRdb stores in-frame clones only, minus some. The sample carries approximately 110,000 clones, 88% recorded once. The specimen was peripheral blood, collected on day 0 of AZD1222 vaccination. The receptors derive from an adult in good health.

This clone came up once. Here the CDR3 reads CATSDIRGADTQYF. In nucleotides, the CDR3 is TGTGCCACCAGTGACATCCGGGGGGCAGATACGCAGTATTTT. The chain is built from TRBV24-1 and TRBJ2-3; 7 positions match TRBD2. Losses at the gene ends were 4 bases for V and 4 bases for J; bases not matched to a gene: 4. In germline, CDR1 is KGHDR, CDR2 SFDVKD. This CDR3 region has 14 residues.

The chain is built from TRBV7-9 and TRBJ2-4; unclear D gene. This CDR3 spans 13 amino acids. Germline V gives CDR1 SEHNR, CDR2 FQNEAQ (reference sequence). Trimming removed 1 base at V and 8 bases at J, with 9 bases between. The CDR3 region is CASSLEGRDIQYF. CDR3 DNA sequence: TGTGCCAGCAGCTTAGAGGGTCGGGACATTCAGTACTTC.

This chain links TRBV7-9 with TRBJ1-6, with D tentatively TRBD1 (5 bases). The ends were cut back, 4 bases at V and 4 bases at J, with 17 bases in the middle. CDR1 is SEHNR, CDR2 FQNEAQ, per germline (reference sequence). The CDR3 spans 17 residues. CDR3 protein: CASSSGGAYGYNSPLHF. The DNA for the CDR3 is TGTGCCAGCAGCTCAGGCGGGGCCTACGGGTATAATTCACCCCTCCACTTT.

The chain has TRBV27 and TRBJ2-7, with TRBD1 matching over 10 bases. This CDR3 is 16 amino acids long. V dropped 4 bases and J dropped 7; count of bases not matched to a gene: 13. The V gene's germline CDR1 is MNHEY and CDR2 SMNVEV (reference sequence). The CDR3 sequence is CASSSGRTGGTREQYF. CDR3 bases: TGTGCCAGCAGTTCCGGCCGGACAGGGGGAACGAGGGAGCAGTACTTC.

The chain links TRBV27 to TRBJ2-7, with D tentatively TRBD1 (5 bases). V lost 2 bases, J lost 6 bases, and 11 bases lay in between. The CDR3 is 13 amino acids. Germline CDR1 is MNHEY and CDR2 is SMNVEV (reference sequence). CDR3 residues: CASSLNTGSEQYF. In DNA, the CDR3 is TGTGCCAGCAGTTTAAATACAGGATCCGAGCAGTACTTC.

This clone was detected ten times or more. The chain employs TRBV11-2 and TRBJ1-1, with D unresolved. This CDR3 is 13 amino acids long. V gave up 0 bases and J gave up 7 bases, with 9 bases separating them. Germline CDR1 is SGHAT and CDR2 is FQNNGV. CDR3 nucleotides: TGTGCCAGCAGCTTAGAAGTATCAGTTGAAGCTTTCTTT. It encodes CASSLEVSVEAFF.

The chain couples TRBV27 to TRBJ1-2; D call uncertain. Per the germline V gene, CDR1 is MNHEY and CDR2 is SMNVEV (reference sequence). The CDR3 length is 13 residues. V lost 7 bases and J 6 bases, leaving 15 bases between the germline ends. The CDR3 spells CASTDDRYHGYTF. The CDR3 DNA follows: TGTGCCAGCACCGACGACCGGTACCATGGCTACACCTTC.